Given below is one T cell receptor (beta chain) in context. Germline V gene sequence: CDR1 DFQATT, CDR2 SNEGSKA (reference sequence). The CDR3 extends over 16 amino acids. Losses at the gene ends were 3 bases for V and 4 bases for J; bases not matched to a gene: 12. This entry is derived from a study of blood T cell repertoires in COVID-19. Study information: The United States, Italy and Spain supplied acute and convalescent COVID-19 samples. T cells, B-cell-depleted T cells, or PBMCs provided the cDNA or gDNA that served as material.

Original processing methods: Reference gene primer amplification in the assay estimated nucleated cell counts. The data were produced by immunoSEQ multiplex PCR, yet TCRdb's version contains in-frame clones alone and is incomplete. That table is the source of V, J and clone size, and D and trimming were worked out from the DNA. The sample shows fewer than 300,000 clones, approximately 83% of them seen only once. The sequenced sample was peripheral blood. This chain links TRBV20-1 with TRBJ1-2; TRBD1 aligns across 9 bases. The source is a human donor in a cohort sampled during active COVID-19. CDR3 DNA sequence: TGCAGTGCTAGTAAGCCGGGACAGGGAGGCGTCTATGGCTACACCTTC. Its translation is CSASKPGQGGVYGYTF.